These 30 T cell receptor beta chains originate from one sample sequenced in a study of response to subunit inactivated influenza vaccine. TCRdb re-called the RT-PCR reads through MiXCR, storing one row per CDR3 protein. Of 250,000 to 350,000 distinct CDR3 sequences in the sample, roughly 22% were seen once. The sample here was PBMCs from blood, taken around 22 months after vaccination. These receptors were taken from a man aged 50 to 69 who received an inactivated influenza vaccine.

V gene TRBV13 combines with J gene TRBJ1-2; D gene unclear. The V end was cut by 4 bases, the J end by 7 bases, with 25 bases between. CDR3 size: 17 residues. Germline CDR1 and CDR2: PRHDT and FYEKMQ (reference sequence). The CDR3 spells CASSSAGMGSVKFGYTF. The CDR3 bases are TGTGCCAGCAGCTCTGCCGGGATGGGGTCCGTCAAGTTTGGCTACACCTTC.

The gene calls are TRBV29-1 and TRBJ2-5, with unresolved D. The germline gives CDR1 SQVTM, CDR2 ANQGSEA. The CDR3 has 12 amino acids. The V end lost 6 bases, the J end lost 0 bases, and 8 bases lay between the germline ends. CDR3 protein: CSVLTDQETQYF. CDR3 DNA sequence: TGCAGCGTCCTGACTGACCAAGAGACCCAGTACTTC. Using reference TRBV29-1 and TRBJ2-5 for the parts outside the CDR3, the full variable domain is SAVISQKPSRDICQRGTSLTIQCQVDSQVTMMFWYRQQPGQSLTLIATANQGSEATYESGFVIDKFPISRPNLTFSTLTVSNMSPEDSSIYLCSVLTDQETQYFGPGTRLLVL.

This clonotype has more than one count but fewer than ten. The rearrangement joins TRBV5-1 to TRBJ1-1; D is uncertain. Germline loops: CDR1 SGHRS, CDR2 YFSETQ. V was trimmed by 0 bases and J by 6 bases, leaving 15 bases between them. The CDR3 loop spans 15 amino acids. The CDR3 reads CASSLEGPTSPEAFF. Written as DNA, the CDR3 is TGCGCCAGCAGCTTGGAAGGTCCCACAAGTCCTGAAGCTTTCTTT.

The chain employs TRBV7-2 and TRBJ2-1; D remains unclear. V was trimmed by 5 bases and J by 0 bases, leaving 8 bases between them. CDR3 length: 14 amino acids. Germline V gene data show CDR1 as SGHTA and CDR2 as FQGNSA. This CDR3 reads CASSHDSSYNEQFF. The CDR3 coding sequence is TGTGCCAGCAGCCACGATAGCTCCTACAATGAGCAGTTCTTC.

This clonotype was counted many times. J is TRBJ1-1 and V is TRBV15; the D gene is possibly TRBD1 (5 bases). In germline, CDR1 is LNHNV, CDR2 YYDKDF (reference sequence). The V end lost 5 bases, the J end lost 4 bases, and 17 bases lay between the germline ends. The CDR3 is made up of 15 amino acids. The CDR3 sequence: CATSPLRMGLTEAFF. DNA of the CDR3: TGTGCCACCAGCCCCCTCAGGATGGGGCTCACTGAAGCTTTCTTT.

This clonotype turned up a few times. J is TRBJ1-1 and V is TRBV7-9, with TRBD1 as a possible D gene (5 bases). Germline values: CDR1 SEHNR, CDR2 FQNEAQ (reference sequence). Deletions cut 2 bases from V and 6 bases from J, with 7 bases between. This CDR3 is 12 amino acids long. CDR3 DNA: TGTGCCAGCAGCTTATGGGGGTCTGAAGCTTTCTTT. This encodes CASSLWGSEAFF.

This clonotype has more than one count but fewer than ten. The chain uses TRBV29-1 and TRBJ2-3, with 14 bases fitting TRBD2. The V gene's germline CDR1 is SQVTM and CDR2 ANQGSEA. V dropped 7 bases and J dropped 2; count of bases not matched to a gene: 14. The CDR3 has 18 residues. As DNA, the CDR3 is TGCAGCGCAACGGGACTAGCGGGAGCAAATATCATCACAGATACGCAGTATTTT. Residues: CSATGLAGANIITDTQYF.

This clonotype was counted ten times or more. The V and J genes are TRBV12-3 or TRBV12-4 and TRBJ1-2, with a tentative D call TRBD1 (6 bases). Trimming took 1 base from V and 2 from J, leaving 11 bases between them. The CDR3 spans 15 residues. In DNA form, the CDR3 reads TGTGCCAGCAGTTTAGGAGCAGGGGCCAACTATGGCTACACCTTC. It codes for CASSLGAGANYGYTF.

This clonotype was found a few times. V gene TRBV6-5 combines with J gene TRBJ1-6; 8 nucleotides agree with TRBD1. The ends lost 6 bases at V and 7 bases at J; junction bases unmatched: 14. Germline assignment: CDR1 MNHEY and CDR2 SVGAGI. CDR3 length: 17 amino acids. The CDR3 is CASSPGTGSVRNSPLHF. The CDR3 DNA sequence: TGTGCCAGCAGCCCCGGGACAGGTTCTGTAAGAAATTCACCCCTCCACTTT.

The chain recombines TRBV20-1 with TRBJ1-5; D unclear. With 5 bases removed from V and 5 bases from J, the gap between germline ends came to 13 bases. There are 13 residues in the CDR3. CDR1 is DFQATT, CDR2 SNEGSKA, per germline (reference sequence). CDR3: CSAGRPDHQPQHF. CDR3 nucleotides: TGCAGTGCTGGGAGACCCGACCATCAGCCCCAGCATTTT.

This clonotype was recorded a few times. The V call is TRBV5-6, the J call TRBJ1-4; 7 positions match TRBD1. Germline lookup yields CDR1 SGHDT and CDR2 YYEEEE. V was pared by 4 bases and J by 0 bases, with 6 bases of the junction left unmatched. This CDR3 has 16 residues. CDR3: CASSGGQGATNEKLFF. The CDR3 DNA reads as TGTGCCAGCAGCGGAGGGCAGGGGGCAACTAATGAAAAACTGTTTTTT. Supplemented by reference TRBV5-6 and TRBJ1-4, the full variable domain reads DAGVTQSPTHLIKTRGQQVTLRCSPKSGHDTVSWYQQALGQGPQFIFQYYEEEERQRGNFPDRFSGHQFPNYSSELNVNALLLGDSALYLCASSGGQGATNEKLFFGSGTQLSVL.

The rearrangement joins TRBV7-9 to TRBJ2-5; D is unclear. This CDR3 has 13 residues. Trimming pared 5 bases from V and 3 bases from J, leaving 10 bases between. Looked up from germline, CDR1 is SEHNR and CDR2 is FQNEAQ (reference sequence). The CDR3 DNA is TGTGCCAGCAGCCCTACCCTCAAAGAGACCCAGTACTTC. Protein sequence: CASSPTLKETQYF.

The V call is TRBV11-2, the J call TRBJ2-7, with 8 positions matching TRBD2. The V gene's germline CDR1 is SGHAT and CDR2 FQNNGV. The CDR3 totals 16 residues. The V segment lost 5 bases and the J segment 6 bases; nucleotides outside the gene matches: 15. Written as DNA, the CDR3 is TGTGCCAGCAGCCTGGGGAGCGGGGGTTTTACTGCCGAGCAGTACTTC. Translating gives CASSLGSGGFTAEQYF.

This clonotype was found a few times. This chain joins TRBV10-3 and TRBJ2-1; 8 positions agree with TRBD2. The CDR3 is 14 amino acids. The J segment lost 8 bases and the V segment lost 6 bases, leaving 9 bases of the junction unmatched. Germline V gene lookup returns CDR1 ENHRY and CDR2 SYGVKD. In DNA form, the CDR3 reads TGTGCCATCAGGGACACCGGGACTAGTTATGAGCAGTTCTTC. This gives the protein CAIRDTGTSYEQFF.

The chain uses TRBV11-3 and TRBJ2-3; D remains ambiguous. The CDR3 contains 13 residues. Germline-derived CDR1 and CDR2 are SGHNT and YENEEA. V shed 1 base and J shed 5 bases, with 7 bases lying between them. The CDR3: CASSLVWLDTQYF. The CDR3, as DNA: TGTGCCAGCAGCTTAGTATGGTTAGATACGCAGTATTTT.

This clonotype turned up a few times. This CDR3 reads CASGGLGTEAFF. The CDR3 bases are TGCGCCAGCGGAGGGTTGGGCACTGAAGCTTTCTTT. The genes are TRBV4-3 and TRBJ1-1; D call uncertain. Germline loops: CDR1 LGHNA, CDR2 YSLEER. The CDR3 has 12 residues. V lost 8 bases and J lost 4, with 11 bases in between.

This clonotype was counted only a few times. The V call is TRBV7-2, the J call TRBJ1-3, with unresolved D. CDR3 length: 13 residues. Germline-derived CDR1 and CDR2 are SGHTA and FQGNSA. The V end lost 1 base, the J end lost 8 bases, and 9 bases lay between the germline ends. The CDR3 DNA sequence: TGTGCCAGCAGCTTAGAAAGTAGATACACCATATATTTT. Translating gives CASSLESRYTIYF.

V gene TRBV6-1 combines with J gene TRBJ1-4; D unresolved. The CDR3 is made up of 16 amino acids. V lost 3 bases to trimming and J lost 4 bases, with 15 bases between them. CDR1 is MNHNS and CDR2 is SASEGT in the germline V gene. The CDR3 nucleotides are TGTGCCAGCAGTGATGGCAGGATCGTTCGTAATGAAAAACTGTTTTTT. Residues: CASSDGRIVRNEKLFF.

The chain links TRBV29-1 to TRBJ2-3, with 7 nucleotides matching TRBD2. The CDR3 has 13 residues. Germline CDR1 and CDR2: SQVTM and ANQGSEA. J was trimmed by 0 bases and V by 5 bases; bases with no gene match: 2. CDR3 nucleotides: TGCAGCGTTTTAGCGGGTAGCACAGATACGCAGTATTTT. Residues: CSVLAGSTDTQYF.

This clonotype has just a few counts. This chain links TRBV5-1 with TRBJ2-5; D is perhaps TRBD2 (5 bases). V dropped 2 bases and J dropped 3 bases, with 11 bases sitting between them. Per the germline V gene, CDR1 is SGHRS and CDR2 is YFSETQ. This CDR3 region has 14 residues. The CDR3 sequence: CASSFRTREETQYF. The CDR3 DNA reads TGCGCCAGCAGCTTCCGGACTCGGGAAGAGACCCAGTACTTC.

The V and J genes are TRBV5-5 and TRBJ2-7; D ambiguous. Trimming left V 4 bases short and J 4 bases short, with 15 bases between. Per germline, CDR1 SGHKS and CDR2 YYEKEE (reference sequence). CDR3 length: 14 amino acids. In DNA form, the CDR3 reads TGTGCCAGCAGCCCCGGAAGTGCGGTATACGAGCAGTACTTC. This translates into CASSPGSAVYEQYF.

This clonotype came up a few times. The gene calls are TRBV6-5 and TRBJ1-2, with D possibly being TRBD1 (5 bases). Germline CDR1 MNHEY, CDR2 SVGAGI. The CDR3 spans 15 residues. Trimming took off 6 bases at V and 4 bases at J, with 18 bases between the two ends. DNA for the CDR3: TGTGCCAGCAGGTCCTCCAGGGATGCGGGCTATGGCTACACCTTC. This sequence encodes CASRSSRDAGYGYTF.

The chain couples TRBV20-1 to TRBJ2-2; 7 bases map to TRBD1. The CDR3 extends over 14 amino acids. The ends lost 6 bases at V and 0 bases at J; junction bases unmatched: 4. Per germline, CDR1 DFQATT and CDR2 SNEGSKA (reference sequence). CDR3 region: CSAPGQTNTGELFF. In nucleotides, the CDR3 is TGCAGTGCCCCGGGACAGACGAACACCGGGGAGCTGTTTTTT.

This clonotype has only a few counts. The V and J genes are TRBV28 and TRBJ2-5, with 9 bases aligning to TRBD1. CDR1 is MDHEN, CDR2 SYDVKM, per germline. The CDR3 length is 15 residues. The V gene end was trimmed by 7 bases and the J gene end by 5 bases; junction bases not matched to a gene: 11. CDR3 DNA sequence: TGTGCCAGCACCGAGGACAGGGGTATTTTCGAGACCCAGTACTTC. Its translation is CASTEDRGIFETQYF.

This clonotype was seen ten or more times. The V gene is TRBV7-9, the J gene TRBJ1-1; the D gene is possibly TRBD1 (5 bases). V lost 8 bases to trimming and J lost 1 base, with 11 bases between them. This CDR3 contains 13 residues. Germline V gene lookup returns CDR1 SEHNR and CDR2 FQNEAQ (reference sequence). In nucleotides, the CDR3 is TGTGCCAGCCAAGACAGAACGAACACTGAAGCTTTCTTT. It is translated as CASQDRTNTEAFF.

This clonotype was seen at least ten times. The V call is TRBV7-2, the J call TRBJ1-5; 10 positions match TRBD1. V lost 1 base and J lost 7; bases outside the gene matches: 4. The CDR3 is 15 residues long. Germline CDR1 and CDR2: SGHTA and FQGNSA. CDR3 DNA: TGTGCCAGCAGCTTAGTGGACAGGGGGGACCAGCCCCAGCATTTT. Translation: CASSLVDRGDQPQHF.

This chain connects TRBV9 to TRBJ2-1; D unclear. The germline V and J ends were trimmed by 0 bases and 8 bases, with 3 bases remaining between them. The CDR3 consists of 11 residues. The V gene's germline CDR1 is SGDLS and CDR2 YYNGEE. CDR3 loop: CASSVAHEQFF. Written as DNA, the CDR3 is TGTGCCAGCAGCGTAGCTCATGAGCAGTTCTTC.

The chain couples TRBV3-1 to TRBJ2-7, with 11 bases matching TRBD2. CDR1 and CDR2 from the germline V gene are LGHDT and YNNKEL (reference sequence). J was trimmed by 1 base and V by 0 bases; bases with no gene match: 2. The CDR3 consists of 16 residues. The CDR3 nucleotides read TGTGCCAGCAGCCAAGATACTAGCGGGAGTTCCTACGAGCAGTACTTC. It codes for CASSQDTSGSSYEQYF.

The rearrangement joins TRBV20-1 to TRBJ2-7; 7 bases fit TRBD1. V was clipped by 6 bases and J by 2 bases; unmatched bases: 7. The CDR3 sequence is 13 residues long. The germline gives CDR1 DFQATT, CDR2 SNEGSKA (reference sequence). The CDR3: CSADTGAAYEQYF. Here the CDR3 DNA reads TGCAGTGCAGATACAGGGGCCGCCTACGAGCAGTACTTC.

V gene TRBV11-2 combines with J gene TRBJ1-1, with TRBD1 matching 8 bases. This CDR3 is 13 amino acids long. V lost 5 bases and J lost 6; bases outside the gene matches: 5. CDR1 SGHAT and CDR2 FQNNGV come from the germline V gene. CDR3 region: CASSADRAAEAFF. The CDR3 DNA follows: TGTGCCAGCAGCGCGGACAGGGCCGCTGAAGCTTTCTTT.